The sequence of this TCR beta chain was determined in a study of T cells in Graves' hyperthyroidism and ophthalmopathy. Authors of the study amplified TCR beta CDR3 regions from RNA transcripts. TCR CDR3 underwent first-round RT-PCR with the HTBI primer set. TCRdb recomputed calls from the multiplex PCR reads with MiXCR, one row per CDR3 protein. Of just under 750,000 distinct CDR3 sequences in the sample, 30% to 40% are singletons; the top ten hold less than 40%. Note on this clonotype: A read error is possible here, since a much larger clone lies one base away.

Newly diagnosed hyperthyroidism, duration under 2 months, in patients aged 18 to 65. Patients were excluded because of uncontrolled infection, other autoimmune disease, pregnancy or lactation. PBMCs came from less than 11 ml fresh peripheral blood. This CDR3 has 16 residues. The germline CDR1 and CDR2 sequences are LNHDA and SQIVND (reference sequence). Trimming pared 8 bases from V and 3 bases from J, leaving 22 bases between. The sequencing input was blood. This receptor was obtained from a middle-aged woman with Graves' hyperthyroidism. V and J are TRBV19 and TRBJ2-5, with D tentatively TRBD1 or TRBD2 (6 bases each). The CDR3 nucleotides are TGTGCCAGTGGCACATCGGAGGGACAAGGGAAAGAGACCCAGTACTTC. Its protein product is CASGTSEGQGKETQYF.